This T cell receptor (beta chain) came from a study of cytomegalovirus exposure and HLA in healthy donors. Study results and limitations: A previous analysis found most TCR beta V segments productive roughly 90% or roughly 30% of the time. Indistinguishability led to the exclusion of some V segments, TRBV6-2 and TRBV6-3 included.

This CDR3 region has 15 residues. Deletions cut 0 bases from V and 11 bases from J, with 14 bases between. In germline, CDR1 is SGHVS, CDR2 FQNEAQ. Concerning this clone: Its antigen is undetermined.

In the PCR, 60 Vbeta and 13 Jbeta primers were used. The method was immunoSEQ multiplex PCR; TCRdb's version includes in-frame clones alone and lacks a portion of them. The sample contains about 140,000 clones, around 80% of which appear only once. Input material: PBMCs. This chain uses TRBV7-8 with TRBJ1-6; D is unclear. The source of this sequence is a man aged 50-59 years in good health and CMV-seronegative. For the CDR3, the DNA is TGTGCCAGCAGCTTAGCACAGACGCCCCCCCCACCCCTCCACTTT. Its translation is CASSLAQTPPPPLHF.